A selection of T cell receptor beta chains follows, all from one sample in a study of cytomegalovirus exposure and HLA in healthy donors. This table comes from immunoSEQ multiplex PCR, and its TCRdb copy is limited to in-frame clones, with some not included. The profile shows roughly 120,000 clones, 65% to 90% of them singletons. The sample taken for sequencing was PBMCs. Receptors originate from a woman younger than 45 in good health and CMV-seronegative. Each CDR3 is given with its conserved first and last residue.

CDR3 protein	V gene	J gene
CASTPDRSYEQYF	TRBV6-6	TRBJ2-7
CASSSMMGLAGSSEQFF	TRBV5-8	TRBJ2-1
CASSRIQGGGTEAFF	TRBV19	TRBJ1-1
CASSPGLAGYTDTQYF	TRBV18	TRBJ2-3
CASSLRQSGRDSYEQYF	TRBV5-6	TRBJ2-7
CASSVADSKVLFF	TRBV25-1	TRBJ2-1
CAWSFDRTFPATFF	TRBV30	TRBJ1-1
CASSFQGLRTPPLHF	TRBV27	TRBJ1-6
CASSLTGSTDTQYF	TRBV11-3	TRBJ2-3
CASSPQGGRAAEQFF	TRBV5-1	TRBJ2-1
CASSLAGWGPDYYGYTF	TRBV7-8	TRBJ1-2
CASSLGGGGYEQYF	TRBV11-2	TRBJ2-7
CASSDEALWVVDTEAFF	TRBV9	TRBJ1-1
CASSQDRGGGTAGELFF	TRBV4-1	TRBJ2-2
CASRQGVRTEAFF	TRBV5-1	TRBJ1-1
CSSSRQGAWEQYF	TRBV7-9	TRBJ2-7
CASSPPSGSSYNEQFF	TRBV28	TRBJ2-1
CASSERQVIWPTYEQYF	TRBV6-1	TRBJ2-7
CASSQDSGSLTNEKLFF	TRBV4-1	TRBJ1-4
CASSLGEDRAGNTIYF	TRBV7-8	TRBJ1-3
CSVGQGTDTQYF	TRBV29-1	TRBJ2-3
CASSTGSGGYTF	TRBV5-4	TRBJ1-2
CASSPSGGRAVYEQFF	TRBV18	TRBJ2-1
CASSLSDRLGRTEAFF	TRBV27	TRBJ1-1
CASSWAQGDYRQFF	TRBV27	TRBJ2-1
CASRTGSETQYF	TRBV25-1	TRBJ2-5
CASSRTGLPYNEQFF	TRBV11-3	TRBJ2-1
CASSVGTWPDTQYF	TRBV25-1	TRBJ2-3
CASGPRGGSYEQYF	TRBV12-5	TRBJ2-7
CASSWMGGENNEQFF	TRBV5-1	TRBJ2-1
CASSVGLAERKETQYF	TRBV9	TRBJ2-5
CASSPGLAGGPAKTQYF	TRBV5-6	TRBJ2-5
CASSLRPGLHEQYF	TRBV5-4	TRBJ2-7
CASSLEAGGEAFF	TRBV5-1	TRBJ1-1
CASSPPTGGHEQYF	TRBV18	TRBJ2-7
CASNLGQAANYGYTF	TRBV7-2	TRBJ1-2
CASSLGTSGNIQYF	TRBV2	TRBJ2-4
CATADSSYNSPLHF	TRBV6-5	TRBJ1-6
CASSDRAGQPQHF	TRBV6-4	TRBJ1-5
CASSTGAKTEAFF	TRBV19	TRBJ1-1
CASSPRSLGRGYTF	TRBV5-1	TRBJ1-2
CASSPGGATNEKLFF	TRBV7-7	TRBJ1-4
CASSLGGSQETQYF	TRBV5-1	TRBJ2-5
CASSGGTGPYNEQFF	TRBV5-1	TRBJ2-1
CATFSGANVLTF	TRBV10-3	TRBJ2-6
CASRGLAGDNEQFF	TRBV28	TRBJ2-1
CAISPGVSRNTGELFF	TRBV10-3	TRBJ2-2
CASSLAGTSGNLAKNIQYF	TRBV5-6	TRBJ2-4
CASSPSGAYNEQFF	TRBV28	TRBJ2-1
CASSQGQGGETQYF	TRBV11-3	TRBJ2-5
CASSMRRLQQRPEQYF	TRBV19	TRBJ2-7
CASRLDRDEQYF	TRBV6-6	TRBJ2-7
CASSPQTRTGVFSNYGYTF	TRBV19	TRBJ1-2